This T cell receptor (beta chain) was sequenced during a study of cytomegalovirus exposure and HLA in healthy donors. The length of the CDR3 is 15 residues. Per the germline V gene, CDR1 is SGHRS and CDR2 is YFSETQ. V dropped 2 bases and J dropped 3 bases, with 15 bases sitting between them. Turning to this clone: The antigen is not known.

Study-level points and caveats: Later analysis identified a missense DCLRE1C variant that was linked to TCR beta V- and J-gene trimming. Productive status was seen about 87% or about 30% of the time for most TCR beta V segments in an earlier analysis.

The PCR used 60 Vbeta and 13 Jbeta primers. In the authors' workflow: Unique TCR beta chains totaled some 80 million in a later count, with around 10 million of them shared. Measured with immunoSEQ multiplex PCR; TCRdb has only the in-frame clones, and not every one. V and J calls and clone size are those listed in that table; D and trimming were worked out from the DNA. The data contain approximately 140,000 clones, 65% to 90% of them singletons. Sequencing was done on a sample of PBMCs. The chain combines TRBV5-1 with TRBJ2-7; the D is unclear. This TCR came from a man aged 50 to 59 in good health and CMV-seronegative. The CDR3: CASSLGQLDFYEQYF. The CDR3, as DNA: TGCGCCAGCAGCTTAGGCCAGTTAGACTTCTACGAGCAGTACTTC.